What follows is one T cell receptor beta chain and its context. Per germline, CDR1 SGHTA and CDR2 FQGNSA. Losses at the gene ends were 4 bases for V and 2 bases for J; bases not matched to a gene: 4. The CDR3 covers 15 residues. These data belong to a study of blood T cell repertoires in COVID-19. Only in-frame clones appear in the TCRdb table, and some are missing; sequencing was by immunoSEQ multiplex PCR. The sample has under 250,000 clones, 70% to 90% seen once; the top ten hold around 3%. Sequencing was done on a sample of peripheral blood. The receptor's source is a man aged 18 to 30 with active or convalescent COVID-19. The rearrangement links TRBV7-2 to TRBJ2-5; 10 bases fit TRBD1. Written as DNA, the CDR3 is TGTGCCAGCAGCTCCGGGGACAGGGGTCAAGAGACCCAGTACTTC. Translation: CASSSGDRGQETQYF.